Sequencing of this T cell receptor beta chain was carried out in a study of early T cells in non-severe SARS-CoV-2 infection. Across the whole study: Sequenced bulk RNA came from whole blood that was unsorted, and chains were unpaired.

This CDR3 spans 13 amino acids. Trimming cost V 0 bases and J 7 bases, with 7 bases left between them. Germline V gene sequence: CDR1 SGHVS, CDR2 FNYEAQ. This clonotype was seen repeatedly, ten times or more. The antigen remains undetermined. General study points: Clonotype matching in VDJdb favored anti-spike CD8 responses and did not capture private and CD4 specificities.

In the library, individual cDNA molecules carried attached unique molecular identifiers. In TCRdb, the 5' RACE reads were re-called with MiXCR into one record per CDR3 protein. The sample lists around 78,000 distinct CDR3 sequences, 11% to 15% occurring once. The clonotype originates from an adult who was a healthcare worker with PCR-confirmed SARS-CoV-2 infection or an uninfected control (not recorded which). Sequenced material: whole blood. This rearrangement joins TRBV7-6 to TRBJ2-1, with D unresolved. The CDR3 DNA reads TGTGCCAGCAGCTTAGCGCCGAGGAATGAGCAGTTCTTC. Translated, it gives CASSLAPRNEQFF.